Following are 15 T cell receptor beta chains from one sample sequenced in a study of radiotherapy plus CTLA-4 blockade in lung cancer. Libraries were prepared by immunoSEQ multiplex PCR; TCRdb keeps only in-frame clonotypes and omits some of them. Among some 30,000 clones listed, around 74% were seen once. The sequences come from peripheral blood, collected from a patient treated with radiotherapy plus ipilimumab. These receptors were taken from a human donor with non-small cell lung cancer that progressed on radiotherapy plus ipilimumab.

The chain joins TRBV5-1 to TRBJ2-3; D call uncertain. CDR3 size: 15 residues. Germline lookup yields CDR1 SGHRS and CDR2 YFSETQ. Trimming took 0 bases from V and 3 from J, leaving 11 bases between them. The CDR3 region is CASSLARARTDTQYF. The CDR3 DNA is TGCGCCAGCAGCTTGGCTAGGGCAAGGACAGATACGCAGTATTTT.

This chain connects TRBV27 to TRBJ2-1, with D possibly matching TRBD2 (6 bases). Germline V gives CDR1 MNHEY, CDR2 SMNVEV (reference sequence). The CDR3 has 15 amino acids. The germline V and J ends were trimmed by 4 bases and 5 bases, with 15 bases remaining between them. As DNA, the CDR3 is TGTGCCAGCAGTTCGGGGCTAGCGAGGCACAATGAGCAGTTCTTC. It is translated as CASSSGLARHNEQFF.

CDR3 residues: CASSKRTELWGGKNSPLHF. The CDR3 DNA is TGTGCCAGCAGCAAAAGGACAGAGCTTTGGGGGGGGAAAAATTCACCCCTCCACTTT. The J gene is TRBJ1-6, the V gene TRBV21-1. TRBV21-1 is annotated as a pseudogene. The CDR3 consists of 19 residues.

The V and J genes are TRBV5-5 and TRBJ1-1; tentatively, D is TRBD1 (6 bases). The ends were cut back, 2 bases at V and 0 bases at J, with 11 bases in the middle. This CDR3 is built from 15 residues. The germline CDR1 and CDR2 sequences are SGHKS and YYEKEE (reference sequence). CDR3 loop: CASSFGQLMNTEAFF. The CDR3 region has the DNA TGTGCCAGCAGCTTTGGACAGCTCATGAACACTGAAGCTTTCTTT.

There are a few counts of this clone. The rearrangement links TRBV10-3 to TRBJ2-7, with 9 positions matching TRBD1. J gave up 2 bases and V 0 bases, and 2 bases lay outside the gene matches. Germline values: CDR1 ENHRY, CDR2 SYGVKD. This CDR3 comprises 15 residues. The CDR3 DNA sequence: TGTGCCATCAGTGAGTCGGACAGGGGAGCCTACGAGCAGTACTTC. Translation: CAISESDRGAYEQYF.

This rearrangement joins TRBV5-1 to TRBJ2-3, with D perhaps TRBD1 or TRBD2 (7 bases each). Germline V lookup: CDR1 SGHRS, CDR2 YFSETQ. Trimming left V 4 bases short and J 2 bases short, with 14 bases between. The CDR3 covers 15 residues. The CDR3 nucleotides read TGCGCCAGCAGCCCCAGGGGGGGGATCACAGATACGCAGTATTTT. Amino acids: CASSPRGGITDTQYF.

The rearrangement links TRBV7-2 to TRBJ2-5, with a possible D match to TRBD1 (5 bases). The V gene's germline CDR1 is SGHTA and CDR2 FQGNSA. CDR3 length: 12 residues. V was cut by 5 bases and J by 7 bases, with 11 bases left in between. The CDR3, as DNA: TGTGCCAGCAGCCAGGGTCCGGGGACCCAGTACTTC. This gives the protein CASSQGPGTQYF.

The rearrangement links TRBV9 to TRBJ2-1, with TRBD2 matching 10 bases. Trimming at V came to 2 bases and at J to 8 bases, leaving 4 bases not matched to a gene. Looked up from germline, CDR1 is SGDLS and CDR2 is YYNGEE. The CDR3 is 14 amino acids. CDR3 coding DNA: TGTGCCAGCAGCGTCACCGGGACTAGCGATGAGCAGTTCTTC. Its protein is CASSVTGTSDEQFF.

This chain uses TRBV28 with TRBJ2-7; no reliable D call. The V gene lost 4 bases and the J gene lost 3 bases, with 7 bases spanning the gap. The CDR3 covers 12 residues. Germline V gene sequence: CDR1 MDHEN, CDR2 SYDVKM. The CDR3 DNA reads TGTGCCAGCAGTTCCCAGAGCTACGAGCAGTACTTC. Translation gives CASSSQSYEQYF.

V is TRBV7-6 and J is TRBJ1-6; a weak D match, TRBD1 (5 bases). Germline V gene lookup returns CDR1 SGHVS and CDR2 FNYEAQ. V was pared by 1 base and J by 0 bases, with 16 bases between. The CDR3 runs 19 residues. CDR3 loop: CASSLEVGQGSSYNSPLHF. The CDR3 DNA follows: TGTGCCAGCAGCTTAGAGGTTGGGCAGGGAAGCTCCTATAATTCACCCCTCCACTTT.

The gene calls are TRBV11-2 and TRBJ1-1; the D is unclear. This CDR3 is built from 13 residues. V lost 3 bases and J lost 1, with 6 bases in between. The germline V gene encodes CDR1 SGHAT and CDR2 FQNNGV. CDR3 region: CASSFFENTEAFF. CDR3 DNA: TGTGCCAGCAGCTTCTTCGAGAACACTGAAGCTTTCTTT.

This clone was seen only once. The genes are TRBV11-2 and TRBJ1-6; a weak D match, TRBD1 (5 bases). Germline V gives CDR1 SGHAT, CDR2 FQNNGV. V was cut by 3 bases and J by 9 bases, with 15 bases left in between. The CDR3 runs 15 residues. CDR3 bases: TGTGCCAGCAGCTTTTACAGGAGGAGGGGTTCACCCCTCCACTTT. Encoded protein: CASSFYRRRGSPLHF.

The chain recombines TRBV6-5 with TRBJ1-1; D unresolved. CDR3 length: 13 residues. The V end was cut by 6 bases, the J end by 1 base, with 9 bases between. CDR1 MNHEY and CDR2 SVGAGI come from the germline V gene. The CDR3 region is CASRQERNTEAFF. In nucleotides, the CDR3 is TGTGCCAGCAGGCAGGAGAGGAACACTGAAGCTTTCTTT.

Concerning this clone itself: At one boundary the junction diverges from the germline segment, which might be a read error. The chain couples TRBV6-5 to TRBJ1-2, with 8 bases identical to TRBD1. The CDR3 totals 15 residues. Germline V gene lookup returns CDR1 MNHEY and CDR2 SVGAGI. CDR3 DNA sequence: TGTGCCAGCCGTTACTCTGGGGACAGGAACTATGGCTGCACCTTC. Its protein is CASRYSGDRNYGCTF.

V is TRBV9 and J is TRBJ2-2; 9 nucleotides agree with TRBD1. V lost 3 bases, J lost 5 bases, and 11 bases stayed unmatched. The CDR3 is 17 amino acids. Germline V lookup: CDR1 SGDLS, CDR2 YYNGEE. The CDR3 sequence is CASSAIGPGQGTGELFF. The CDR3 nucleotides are TGTGCCAGCAGCGCTATCGGGCCGGGACAGGGAACCGGGGAGCTGTTTTTT.